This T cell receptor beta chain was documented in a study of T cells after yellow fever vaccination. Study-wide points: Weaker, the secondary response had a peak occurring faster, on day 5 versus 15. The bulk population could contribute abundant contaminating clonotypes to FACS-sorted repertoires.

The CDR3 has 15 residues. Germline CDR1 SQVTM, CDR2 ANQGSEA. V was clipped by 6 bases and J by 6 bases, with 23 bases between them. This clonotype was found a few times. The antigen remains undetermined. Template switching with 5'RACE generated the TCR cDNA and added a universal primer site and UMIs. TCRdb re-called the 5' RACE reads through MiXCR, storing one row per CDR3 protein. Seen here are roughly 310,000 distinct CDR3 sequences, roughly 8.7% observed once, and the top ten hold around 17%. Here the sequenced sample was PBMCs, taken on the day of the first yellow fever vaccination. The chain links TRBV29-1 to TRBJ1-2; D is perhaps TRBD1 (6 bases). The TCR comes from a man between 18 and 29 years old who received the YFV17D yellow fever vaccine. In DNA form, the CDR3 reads TGCAGCGTCGTAGGGGCGTACGGGACACAGAATGGCTACACCTTC. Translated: CSVVGAYGTQNGYTF.